A single sample gave rise to the 22 T cell receptor beta chains below, sequenced in a study of T cells in Graves' hyperthyroidism and ophthalmopathy. From RNA transcripts, TCR beta CDR3 regions were amplified. A set of HTBI primers served as the primers for a first-round RT-PCR of the TCR CDR3. TCRdb reprocessed the multiplex PCR reads via MiXCR and lists one record per CDR3 protein. The data show a few hundred thousand distinct CDR3 sequences, with approximately 18% seen just once and around 40% held by the top ten. Sequencing was performed on blood. These receptors all stem from a young man with Graves' ophthalmopathy.

This clonotype was recorded once. The gene calls are TRBV12-3 or TRBV12-4 and TRBJ2-3, with 11 bases that match TRBD1. The CDR3 extends over 15 amino acids. V dropped 1 base and J dropped 6; count of bases not matched to a gene: 3. The CDR3 loop is CASSLGTGGDDTQYF. Here the CDR3 DNA reads TGTGCCAGCAGTTTAGGGACAGGGGGCGACGATACGCAGTATTTT.

Ten or more counts support this clonotype. J is TRBJ1-1 and V is TRBV3-1; 9 bases map to TRBD1. The junction had 5 bases not matched to a gene; V was cut back by 8 bases and J by 4 bases. The CDR3 totals 13 residues. Germline loops: CDR1 LGHDT, CDR2 YNNKEL (reference sequence). The CDR3 DNA sequence: TGTGCCAGCGTCTCGACAGGGGGCACTGAAGCTTTCTTT. Encoded protein: CASVSTGGTEAFF.

V is TRBV25-1 and J is TRBJ1-1; D possibly corresponds to TRBD1 (5 bases). This CDR3 comprises 13 residues. With 6 bases removed from V and 1 base from J, the gap between germline ends came to 9 bases. CDR1 and CDR2 from the germline V gene are MGHDK and SYGVNS. The CDR3 region is CASRQVQNTEAFF. The CDR3 DNA reads TGTGCCAGCAGACAGGTTCAGAACACTGAAGCTTTCTTT.

In this sample, this clonotype turned up a few times. The chain combines TRBV20-1 with TRBJ1-5, with 10 bases fitting TRBD1. V lost 1 base to trimming and J lost 6 bases; unmatched junction nucleotides: 3. Germline V gene sequence: CDR1 DFQATT, CDR2 SNEGSKA (reference sequence). CDR3 length: 14 amino acids. The CDR3 DNA reads as TGCAGTGCTAGAGGGACAGGGGGATTTCAGCCCCAGCATTTT. Translation gives CSARGTGGFQPQHF.

This clonotype was seen repeatedly, ten times or more. The J gene is TRBJ1-1, the V gene TRBV5-1; no definite D call. This CDR3 comprises 14 residues. Germline V CDR1 and CDR2: SGHRS, YFSETQ. V lost 4 bases, J lost 1 base, and 11 bases lay in between. The CDR3 protein is CASSPGPANTEAFF. The CDR3 DNA reads TGCGCCAGCAGCCCCGGTCCCGCGAACACTGAAGCTTTCTTT.

This clonotype was counted at least ten times. V and J are TRBV5-6 and TRBJ1-1, with 8 bases matching TRBD1. J was trimmed by 1 base and V by 2 bases; bases with no gene match: 4. This CDR3 has 15 residues. Germline CDR1 and CDR2: SGHDT and YYEEEE. In nucleotides, the CDR3 is TGTGCCAGCAGCTTTGACAGGGGTTCGAACACTGAAGCTTTCTTT. Its protein is CASSFDRGSNTEAFF.

This clonotype was seen many times. The gene calls are TRBV20-1 and TRBJ1-1; TRBD1 might be the D (6 bases). The CDR3 extends over 16 amino acids. CDR1 and CDR2 (germline): DFQATT, SNEGSKA (reference sequence). V was pared by 5 bases and J by 0 bases, with 19 bases between. The chain's CDR3 is CSAFEFGGQLNTEAFF. The CDR3 region has the DNA TGCAGTGCTTTCGAGTTCGGGGGGCAGCTGAACACTGAAGCTTTCTTT.

In this sample, this clonotype turned up many times. The V and J genes are TRBV3-1 and TRBJ2-5, with D perhaps assigned TRBD1 or TRBD2 (6 bases each). The CDR3 sequence is 14 residues long. Per the germline V gene, CDR1 is LGHDT and CDR2 is YNNKEL (reference sequence). V lost 4 bases and J lost 5, with 14 bases in between. The CDR3 DNA reads as TGTGCCAGCAGCCGATCCGGGGGCGGGGAGACCCAGTACTTC. Amino acids: CASSRSGGGETQYF.

There are many counts of this clonotype. The CDR3 protein is CASSLGGGFGYTF. The CDR3 DNA follows: TGTGCCAGCAGCCTCGGGGGAGGGTTCGGCTACACCTTC. This chain uses TRBV12-3 or TRBV12-4 with TRBJ1-2; D might be TRBD1 (5 bases). V was shortened by 6 bases and J by 8 bases, with 16 bases between the two germline ends. The CDR3 totals 13 residues.

About this clonotype itself: Given a much more abundant clone one base away, this may be a read error. This chain uses TRBV3-1 with TRBJ2-7; D gene uncertain. V was pared by 0 bases and J by 9 bases, with 18 bases between. The CDR3 consists of 15 residues. Germline CDR1 and CDR2: LGHDT and YNNKEL (reference sequence). CDR3 in DNA: TGTGCCAGCAGCCAAGATCCTAAAGGGTCGTATGTGCAGTACTTC. As protein: CASSQDPKGSYVQYF.

This clonotype was recorded many times. This chain joins TRBV19 and TRBJ2-7; either TRBD1 or TRBD2 may fit D (5 bases each). Trimming pared 7 bases from V and 3 bases from J, leaving 13 bases between. This CDR3 is built from 13 residues. Germline V CDR1 and CDR2: LNHDA, SQIVND (reference sequence). CDR3 bases: TGTGCCAGTATGTCTGCAGGGAGCTACGAGCAGTACTTC. Protein: CASMSAGSYEQYF.

This clonotype was seen repeatedly, ten times or more. The rearrangement links TRBV7-9 to TRBJ2-7; D is undetermined. In germline, CDR1 is SEHNR, CDR2 FQNEAQ (reference sequence). The CDR3 runs to 14 residues. With 4 bases removed from V and 1 base from J, the gap between germline ends came to 11 bases. The CDR3: CASSSPDGSYEQYF. In DNA, the CDR3 is TGTGCCAGCAGCTCACCGGACGGTTCCTACGAGCAGTACTTC.

This clonotype was picked up many times. This rearrangement joins TRBV2 to TRBJ1-5; the match to TRBD1 covers 9 bases. CDR3 length: 16 amino acids. Unmatched junction bases numbered 12, after V lost 6 bases and J lost 6 bases. CDR1 and CDR2 (germline): SNHLY, FYNNEI. Here the CDR3 reads CASSASSGQGIQPQHF. CDR3 nucleotide sequence: TGTGCCAGCAGCGCTTCCTCGGGACAGGGTATTCAGCCCCAGCATTTT.

In this sample, this clonotype turned up many times. The chain combines TRBV11-2 with TRBJ2-7; D unclear. Trimming removed 0 bases at V and 3 bases at J, with 6 bases between. In germline, CDR1 is SGHAT, CDR2 FQNNGV. This CDR3 is built from 13 residues. The CDR3 DNA reads as TGTGCCAGCAGCTTAGATCTCGTCTACGAGCAGTACTTC. It translates to CASSLDLVYEQYF. Based on the CDR3 plus reference TRBV11-2 and TRBJ2-7, the full variable domain is EAGVAQSPRYKIIEKRQSVAFWCNPISGHATLYWYQQILGQGPKLLIQFQNNGVVDDSQLPKDRFSAERLKGVDSTLKIQPAKLEDSAVYLCASSLDLVYEQYFGPGTRLTVT.

This clonotype has a count of ten or more. The chain combines TRBV11-2 with TRBJ2-5; TRBD2 agrees at 9 bases. Germline values: CDR1 SGHAT, CDR2 FQNNGV. V trimming: 1 base; J trimming: 7 bases; junction bases outside the gene matches: 10. CDR3 length: 16 residues. The DNA for the CDR3 is TGTGCCAGCAGCTTAGTATCAGCGGGGGGCCGGGGGACCCAGTACTTC. Translating gives CASSLVSAGGRGTQYF. Looking up the rest from reference TRBV11-2 and TRBJ2-5 gives the full variable domain: EAGVAQSPRYKIIEKRQSVAFWCNPISGHATLYWYQQILGQGPKLLIQFQNNGVVDDSQLPKDRFSAERLKGVDSTLKIQPAKLEDSAVYLCASSLVSAGGRGTQYFGPGTRLLVL.

This clonotype was counted at least ten times. This chain links TRBV2 with TRBJ2-3, with D unresolved. Trimming stripped 2 bases from V and 2 bases from J, with 2 bases between. CDR3 size: 12 residues. Germline CDR1 is SNHLY and CDR2 is FYNNEI. The CDR3 DNA is TGTGCCAGCAGTGAATACACAGATACGCAGTATTTT. Protein product: CASSEYTDTQYF. Filled out from reference TRBV2 and TRBJ2-3, the complete variable domain reads EPEVTQTPSHQVTQMGQEVILRCVPISNHLYFYWYRQILGQKVEFLVSFYNNEISEKSEIFDDQFSVERPDGSNFTLKIRSTKLEDSAMYFCASSEYTDTQYFGPGTRLTVL.

This chain connects TRBV18 to TRBJ2-1; no reliable D call. This CDR3 region has 14 residues. V dropped 8 bases and J dropped 6 bases, with 17 bases sitting between them. Per germline, CDR1 KGHSH and CDR2 LQKENI. The CDR3 sequence is CASLESPDGNEQFF. The CDR3 DNA reads TGTGCCAGCCTCGAGTCCCCCGACGGCAATGAGCAGTTCTTC.

This clonotype was picked up a small number of times. This rearrangement joins TRBV20-1 to TRBJ2-3; D unclear. Germline lookup yields CDR1 DFQATT and CDR2 SNEGSKA (reference sequence). This CDR3 spans 14 amino acids. The V and J ends lost 4 bases and 3 bases respectively, with 14 bases between them. CDR3 sequence: CSANNVLGTDTQYF. CDR3 DNA sequence: TGCAGTGCTAATAACGTATTGGGGACAGATACGCAGTATTTT.

This clonotype was found a few times. V and J are TRBV6-1 and TRBJ2-1; 10 bases match TRBD2. This CDR3 spans 13 amino acids. The ends lost 8 bases at V and 11 bases at J; junction bases unmatched: 9. Germline V gene data show CDR1 as MNHNS and CDR2 as SASEGT. The CDR3, as DNA: TGTGCCAGCGGGGTAGCGGGGGGTGGGCAGCAGTTCTTC. Its translation is CASGVAGGGQQFF.

V is TRBV5-1 and J is TRBJ1-5; 11 bases agree with TRBD1. The germline V gene encodes CDR1 SGHRS and CDR2 YFSETQ. V shed 5 bases and J 7 bases; nucleotides not matched to a gene: 11. This CDR3 region has 16 residues. Written as DNA, the CDR3 is TGCGCCAGCAGTTCCGGGACAGGGGGTGAAAACCAGCCCCAGCATTTT. Translating gives CASSSGTGGENQPQHF.

The chain combines TRBV18 with TRBJ1-6, with D possibly matching TRBD1 (6 bases). The CDR3 spans 16 residues. V gave up 3 bases and J gave up 4 bases, with 13 bases separating them. The germline V gene has CDR1 KGHSH and CDR2 LQKENI. DNA of the CDR3: TGTGCCAGCTCACCGGACAGCACGTTTTATAATTCACCCCTCCACTTT. This codes for CASSPDSTFYNSPLHF.

This clonotype was detected many times. The chain is built from TRBV5-5 and TRBJ1-1; TRBD1 agrees at 9 bases. In germline, CDR1 is SGHKS, CDR2 YYEKEE (reference sequence). Germline trimming cut 3 bases from V and 7 bases from J; bases unmatched to any gene: 10. The CDR3 loop spans 15 amino acids. In DNA, the CDR3 is TGTGCCAGCAGCTCTCCGGGACAGGGACGCGGTGAAGCTTTCTTT. It specifies CASSSPGQGRGEAFF.